A single sample is the source of the 28 T cell receptor beta chains below, sequenced in a study of monozygotic twins with inflammatory bowel disease. TCRdb reanalyzed the 5' RACE reads and collapses them to one entry per CDR3 protein, without DNA. The sample holds about 300,000 distinct CDR3 sequences. Sequencing input: blood. These receptors were taken from a human donor with ulcerative colitis or Crohn's disease, or a healthy co-twin of an affected twin (not recorded which).

V and J are TRBV29-1 and TRBJ2-1; no DNA is available, so the TRBD1 call from TCRdb remains unchecked. Germline CDR1 is SQVTM and CDR2 is ANQGSEA. This CDR3 region has 14 residues. The CDR3 sequence is CSVSQGLSYNEQFF.

The chain uses TRBV7-3 and TRBJ2-7; TCRdb outputs TRBD2, but without DNA this stays unchecked. This CDR3 contains 16 residues. Germline CDR1 is SGHTA and CDR2 is FQGTGA. The CDR3 region is CASSIGTSGGIYEQYF.

Here the CDR3 reads CASSMETGELFF. This chain links TRBV19 with TRBJ2-2. Germline V gene lookup returns CDR1 LNHDA and CDR2 SQIVND (reference sequence). This CDR3 is built from 12 residues.

This chain uses TRBV7-2 with TRBJ1-5. This CDR3 region has 14 residues. CDR1 is SGHTA, CDR2 FQGNSA, per germline. This CDR3 reads CASSLGRGNQPQHF.

This chain links TRBV20-1 with TRBJ2-5; absent DNA, TCRdb's TRBD2 call cannot be checked. The CDR3 spans 18 residues. Germline V gene data show CDR1 as DFQATT and CDR2 as SNEGSKA (reference sequence). CDR3 residues: CSASGLAGGPQTQETQYF.

CDR3 region: CASSYPTGIPEAFF. This chain uses TRBV6-2 or TRBV6-3 with TRBJ1-1; TCRdb's assignment of TRBD1 cannot be checked, as there is no DNA. The V gene's germline CDR1 is MNHEY and CDR2 SVGEGT. CDR3 length: 14 amino acids.

The CDR3 reads CASRYSTGELFF. The chain uses TRBV12-3 or TRBV12-4 and TRBJ2-2. The CDR3 spans 12 residues.

The gene calls are TRBV7-2 and TRBJ2-7; TCRdb gives TRBD2 as the D gene, but with no DNA this cannot be confirmed. Germline lookup yields CDR1 SGHTA and CDR2 FQGNSA. The CDR3 extends over 15 amino acids. CDR3 sequence reads: CASSLGVSRSYEQYF.

The chain employs TRBV18 and TRBJ1-2. The CDR3 length is 14 residues. CDR1 and CDR2 from the germline V gene are KGHSH and LQKENI. The CDR3 loop is CASSPGLANYGYTF. Full variable domain (remainder filled in from reference TRBV18 and TRBJ1-2): NAGVMQNPRHLVRRRGQEARLRCSPMKGHSHVYWYRQLPEEGLKFMVYLQKENIIDESGMPKERFSAEFPKEGPSILRIQQVVRGDSAAYFCASSPGLANYGYTFGSGTRLTVV.

The chain combines TRBV3-1 with TRBJ2-7; TCRdb picks TRBD1, but there is no DNA to check that call. The germline V gene has CDR1 LGHDT and CDR2 YNNKEL (reference sequence). This CDR3 is 16 amino acids long. CDR3 region: CASSQGGGRGSYEQYF.

The chain links TRBV5-1 to TRBJ1-5; TCRdb's D gene call, TRBD1, goes unchecked for lack of DNA. Germline CDR1 and CDR2: SGHRS and YFSETQ. The CDR3 has 13 amino acids. CDR3 protein: CASSPGAGQPQHF.

The chain employs TRBV18 and TRBJ1-2; the D call of TRBD1 rests on TCRdb alone, since no DNA is present to check it. The CDR3 consists of 17 residues. From germline, CDR1 is KGHSH and CDR2 LQKENI. CDR3 protein: CASSPTAPDRGVNGYTF.

The V call is TRBV7-8, the J call TRBJ2-1; TCRdb outputs TRBD2, but without DNA this stays unchecked. Germline V gene lookup returns CDR1 SGHVS and CDR2 FQNEAQ. The CDR3 is 18 residues long. CDR3 sequence reads: CASSARGLAGDGENEQFF.

The J gene is TRBJ2-5, the V gene TRBV28. In germline, CDR1 is MDHEN, CDR2 SYDVKM. The CDR3 covers 11 residues. The CDR3 is CASSRNLSQYF. The whole variable domain, filled in from reference TRBV28 and TRBJ2-5, reads DVKVTQSSRYLVKRTGEKVFLECVQDMDHENMFWYRQDPGLGLRLIYFSYDVKMKEKGDIPEGYSVSREKKERFSLILESASTNQTSMYLCASSRNLSQYFGPGTRLLVL.

The genes are TRBV12-3 or TRBV12-4 and TRBJ1-1; the D call of TRBD1 rests on TCRdb alone, since no DNA is present to check it. The CDR3 has 14 amino acids. CDR3 residues: CASLRGGGNTEAFF.

The chain links TRBV12-3 or TRBV12-4 to TRBJ2-1; TCRdb lists TRBD1, though no DNA is available to test this call. This CDR3 has 16 residues. CDR3 sequence reads: CASRHGGGSSYNEQFF.

The rearrangement links TRBV5-1 to TRBJ1-1. Looked up from germline, CDR1 is SGHRS and CDR2 is YFSETQ. CDR3 length: 15 residues. The CDR3 sequence: CASSLIGEANTEAFF.

V and J are TRBV5-1 and TRBJ1-2; TCRdb names TRBD1, which stays unverified in the absence of DNA. Germline V lookup: CDR1 SGHRS, CDR2 YFSETQ. This CDR3 region has 15 residues. The CDR3: CASSQAGTGVGGYTF.

CDR3 loop: CASSLEPGVGSGYTF. This chain links TRBV11-2 with TRBJ1-2; the D gene TCRdb calls, TRBD1, cannot be checked with no DNA. This CDR3 spans 15 amino acids. Germline assignment: CDR1 SGHAT and CDR2 FQNNGV.

V gene TRBV2 combines with J gene TRBJ1-2. The CDR3 runs 13 residues. Per the germline V gene, CDR1 is SNHLY and CDR2 is FYNNEI. The CDR3 loop reads CASSVTGEDGYTF.

The rearrangement joins TRBV11-2 to TRBJ2-2; the D gene TCRdb calls, TRBD1, cannot be checked with no DNA. This CDR3 is 14 amino acids long. From germline, CDR1 is SGHAT and CDR2 FQNNGV. CDR3 sequence reads: CASNLPGGTGELFF.

The chain couples TRBV18 to TRBJ2-7; checking the TCRdb D call of TRBD1 is not possible without DNA. Looked up from germline, CDR1 is KGHSH and CDR2 is LQKENI. The CDR3 contains 14 residues. The CDR3 reads CASSPRQGKNEQYF.

The chain uses TRBV5-6 and TRBJ2-2; checking the TCRdb D call of TRBD1 is not possible without DNA. The CDR3 loop spans 16 amino acids. Germline-derived CDR1 and CDR2 are SGHDT and YYEEEE. CDR3 protein: CASSLVGGTNTGELFF.

The chain couples TRBV19 to TRBJ1-2. Germline loops: CDR1 LNHDA, CDR2 SQIVND (reference sequence). The CDR3 contains 13 residues. CDR3 protein: CASSSAGSYGYTF. The full variable domain, with the rest looked up from reference TRBV19 and TRBJ1-2, is DGGITQSPKYLFRKEGQNVTLSCEQNLNHDAMYWYRQDPGQGLRLIYYSQIVNDFQKGDIAEGYSVSREKKESFPLTVTSAQKNPTAFYLCASSSAGSYGYTFGSGTRLTVV.

This sequence joins TRBV12-3 or TRBV12-4 and TRBJ2-2; without DNA, the TCRdb call of TRBD1 cannot be checked. This CDR3 spans 15 amino acids. The CDR3 spells CASSFGQGGTGELFF.

This chain uses TRBV29-1 with TRBJ2-3; without DNA, the TCRdb call of TRBD1 cannot be checked. Germline lookup yields CDR1 SQVTM and CDR2 ANQGSEA. This CDR3 contains 15 residues. The CDR3: CSVIQGQQTPDTQYF.

CDR3 in amino acids: CASSYNRNQPQHF. V gene TRBV12-3 or TRBV12-4 combines with J gene TRBJ1-5. The CDR3 extends over 13 amino acids.

The V call is TRBV28, the J call TRBJ2-5; TCRdb's D call of TRBD2 is untestable without DNA. Germline assignment: CDR1 MDHEN and CDR2 SYDVKM. This CDR3 spans 14 amino acids. CDR3 sequence reads: CASSTAGGLVTQYF.